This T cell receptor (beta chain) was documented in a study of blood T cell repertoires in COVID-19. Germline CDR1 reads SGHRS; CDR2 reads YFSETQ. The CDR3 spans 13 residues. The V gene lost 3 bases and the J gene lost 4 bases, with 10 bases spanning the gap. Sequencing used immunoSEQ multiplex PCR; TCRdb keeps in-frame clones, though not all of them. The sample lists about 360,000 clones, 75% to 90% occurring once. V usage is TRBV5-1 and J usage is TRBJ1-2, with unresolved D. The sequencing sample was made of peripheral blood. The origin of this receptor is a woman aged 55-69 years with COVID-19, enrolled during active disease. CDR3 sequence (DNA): TGCGCCAGCAGCTCGAGAACCCTCTATGGCTACACCTTC. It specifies CASSSRTLYGYTF.